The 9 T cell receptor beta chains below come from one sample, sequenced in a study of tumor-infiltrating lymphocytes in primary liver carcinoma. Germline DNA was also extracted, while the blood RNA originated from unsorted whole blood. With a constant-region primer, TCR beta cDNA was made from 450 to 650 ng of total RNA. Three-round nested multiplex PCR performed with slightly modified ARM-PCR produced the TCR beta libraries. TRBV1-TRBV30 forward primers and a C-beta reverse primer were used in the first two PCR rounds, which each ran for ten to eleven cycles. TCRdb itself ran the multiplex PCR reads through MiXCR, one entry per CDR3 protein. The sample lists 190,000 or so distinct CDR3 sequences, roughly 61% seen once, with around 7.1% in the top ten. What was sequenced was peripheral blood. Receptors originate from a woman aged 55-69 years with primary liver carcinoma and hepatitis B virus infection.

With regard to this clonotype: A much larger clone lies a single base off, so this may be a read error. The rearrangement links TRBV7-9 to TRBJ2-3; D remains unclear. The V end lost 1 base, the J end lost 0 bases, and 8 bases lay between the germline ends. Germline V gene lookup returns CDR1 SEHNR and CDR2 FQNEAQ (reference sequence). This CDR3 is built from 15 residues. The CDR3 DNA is TGTGCCAGCAGCTTAGATCTTACGAGCACAGATACGCAGTATTTT. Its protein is CASSLDLTSTDTQYF.

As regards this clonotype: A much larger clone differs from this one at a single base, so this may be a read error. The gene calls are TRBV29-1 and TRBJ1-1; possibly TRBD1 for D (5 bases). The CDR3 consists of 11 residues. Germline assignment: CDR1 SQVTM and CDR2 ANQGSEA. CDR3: CSVVVGTGAFF. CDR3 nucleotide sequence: TGCAGCGTTGTCGTTGGGACTGGAGCTTTCTTT.

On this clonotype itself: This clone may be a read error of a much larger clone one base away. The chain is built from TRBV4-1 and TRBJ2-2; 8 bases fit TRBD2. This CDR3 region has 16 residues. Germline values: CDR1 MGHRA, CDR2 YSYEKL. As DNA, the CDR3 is TGCGCCAGCAGCCCTGGGGCGAGCGGGAGCAGCGGGGAGCCGTTTTTT. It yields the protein CASSPGASGSSGEPFF.

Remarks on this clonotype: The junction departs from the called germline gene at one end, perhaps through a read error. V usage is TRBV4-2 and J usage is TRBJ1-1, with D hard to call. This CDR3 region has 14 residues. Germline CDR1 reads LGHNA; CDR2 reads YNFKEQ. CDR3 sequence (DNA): TGTGCTAGCAGCCCAGAGACGGGCGGGACTGAAGCTTTCTTT. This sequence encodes CASSPETGGTEAFF.

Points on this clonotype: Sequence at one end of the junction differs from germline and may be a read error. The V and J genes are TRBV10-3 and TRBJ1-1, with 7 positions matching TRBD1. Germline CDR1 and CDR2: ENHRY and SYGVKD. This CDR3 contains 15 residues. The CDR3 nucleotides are TGTACCATCAGTGATATAGGGGGGACAGACACTGAAGCTTTCTTT. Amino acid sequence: CTISDIGGTDTEAFF.

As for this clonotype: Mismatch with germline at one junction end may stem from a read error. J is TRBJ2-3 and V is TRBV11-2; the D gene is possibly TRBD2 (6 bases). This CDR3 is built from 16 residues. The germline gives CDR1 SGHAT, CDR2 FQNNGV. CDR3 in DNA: TGTCCCAGCAGCCCAATGACTAGGTTTAGCACAGATACGCGGTATTTT. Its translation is CPSSPMTRFSTDTRYF.

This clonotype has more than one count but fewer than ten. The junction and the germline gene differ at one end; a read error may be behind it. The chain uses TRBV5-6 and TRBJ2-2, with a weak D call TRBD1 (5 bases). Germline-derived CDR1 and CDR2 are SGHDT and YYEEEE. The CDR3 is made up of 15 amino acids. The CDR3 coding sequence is TGTGCCAACAGCTTTGGACAAAGGAACACCGGGGAGCTGTTTTTT. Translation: CANSFGQRNTGELFF. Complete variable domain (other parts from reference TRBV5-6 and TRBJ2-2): DAGVTQSPTHLIKTRGQQVTLRCSPKSGHDTVSWYQQALGQGPQFIFQYYEEEERQRGNFPDRFSGHQFPNYSSELNVNALLLGDSALYLCANSFGQRNTGELFFGEGSRLTVL.

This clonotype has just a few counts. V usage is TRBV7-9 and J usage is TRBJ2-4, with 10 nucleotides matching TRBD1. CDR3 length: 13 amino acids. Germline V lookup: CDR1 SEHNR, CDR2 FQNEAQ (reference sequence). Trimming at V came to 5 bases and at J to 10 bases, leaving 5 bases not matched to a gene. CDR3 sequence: CASSPTGGRIQYF. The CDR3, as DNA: TGTGCCAGCAGCCCGACAGGGGGCCGAATTCAGTACTTC. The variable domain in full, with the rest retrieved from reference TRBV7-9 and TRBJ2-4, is DTGVSQNPRHKITKRGQNVTFRCDPISEHNRLYWYRQTLGQGPEFLTYFQNEAQLEKSRLLSDRFSAERPKGSFSTLEIQRTEQGDSAMYLCASSPTGGRIQYFGAGTRLSVL.

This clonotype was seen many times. In DNA, the CDR3 is TGTGCCAGCAGCTTTCGTCGGGGCCAGGGGGCGCACGGCTACACCTTC. Translation gives CASSFRRGQGAHGYTF. The rearrangement joins TRBV5-8 to TRBJ1-2; 8 bases align to TRBD1. Germline trimming cut 2 bases from V and 8 bases from J; bases unmatched to any gene: 14. CDR3 size: 16 residues. In germline, CDR1 is SGHTS, CDR2 YDEGEE.